This T cell receptor beta chain was sequenced in a study of T-cell reconstitution after alpha-beta-depleted transplantation in children. This CDR3 comprises 14 residues. Trimming left V 7 bases short and J 1 base short, with 10 bases between. Germline loops: CDR1 SGHTA, CDR2 FQGTGA. This clonotype was seen a handful of times. It was with unique molecular identifiers that the TCRbeta library was prepared. TCRdb redid the calling of the PCR reads with MiXCR, one entry per CDR3 protein. Of some 280,000 distinct CDR3 sequences listed, 9.9% are singletons. The TCR was taken from a human donor who donated a stem cell graft to a child with SCID. The material sequenced was PBMCs from the stem cell graft donor, taken from the stem cell graft. The rearrangement joins TRBV7-3 to TRBJ2-2, with a possible D match to TRBD2 (5 bases). CDR3 protein: CASTYGGNTGELFF. In nucleotides, the CDR3 is TGTGCCAGCACCTACGGAGGGAACACCGGGGAGCTGTTTTTT.